The 5 T cell receptor beta chains in this list originate from one sample, sequenced in a study of radiation and T cells in renal cell carcinoma. The time point denotes: blood 2 weeks post-SBRT. The treatment here: 15 Gy SBRT to primary tumor, nephrectomy 4 weeks later. Using immunoSEQ multiplex PCR, the repertoire was profiled, and TCRdb retains in-frame clones only, with some absent. The data show 120,000 or so clones, more than 70% seen once. The sequenced sample was blood, obtained from a patient whose treatment included radiotherapy and nephrectomy. These receptors all come from a woman in her 70s with renal cell carcinoma.

The J gene is TRBJ2-1, the V gene TRBV4-3, with a possible D match to TRBD2 (5 bases). Germline V gene lookup returns CDR1 LGHNA and CDR2 YSLEER. With 5 bases removed from V and 4 bases from J, the gap between germline ends came to 6 bases. This CDR3 region has 12 residues. Written as DNA, the CDR3 is TGCGCCAGCAGCGGGAGTTACAATGAGCAGTTCTTC. This sequence encodes CASSGSYNEQFF.

V usage is TRBV5-4 and J usage is TRBJ1-2; D might be TRBD1 (5 bases). Trimming left V 0 bases short and J 8 bases short, with 17 bases between. Per germline, CDR1 SGHNT and CDR2 YYREEE (reference sequence). This CDR3 spans 15 amino acids. CDR3 sequence reads: CASSLERGRAIGYTF. CDR3 DNA: TGTGCCAGCAGCTTGGAACGGGGGAGAGCTATAGGCTACACCTTC. The complete variable domain, with remaining parts taken from reference TRBV5-4 and TRBJ1-2, reads ETGVTQSPTHLIKTRGQQVTLRCSSQSGHNTVSWYQQALGQGPQFIFQYYREEENGRGNFPPRFSGLQFPNYSSELNVNALELDDSALYLCASSLERGRAIGYTFGSGTRLTVV.

The chain uses TRBV5-4 and TRBJ2-1; D remains unclear. The CDR3 length is 13 residues. V dropped 4 bases and J dropped 3 bases, with 8 bases sitting between them. Per the germline V gene, CDR1 is SGHNT and CDR2 is YYREEE (reference sequence). CDR3: CASSPEVYNEQFF. In DNA, the CDR3 is TGTGCCAGCAGCCCAGAGGTCTACAATGAGCAGTTCTTC.

The CDR3 here is CASSGTGKNEYF. Here the CDR3 DNA reads TGTGCCAGCAGTGGGACAGGGAAAAACGAGTACTTC. This sequence joins TRBV2 and TRBJ2-5; 8 bases agree with TRBD1. Germline V gene lookup returns CDR1 SNHLY and CDR2 FYNNEI. Trimming took 4 bases from V and 12 from J; bases not matched to a gene: 7. The CDR3 has 12 residues.

Notes on this clone: Germline and junction disagree at one end, which may indicate a read error. The chain couples TRBV7-7 to TRBJ2-1; 13 bases align to TRBD2. The CDR3 spans 16 residues. The germline CDR1 and CDR2 sequences are SSHAT and FNYEAQ (reference sequence). The CDR3 nucleotides are TGTGCTAGCAGCCCCGGACTAGCGGGAGCCAGCGATGAGCAGTTCTTC. This codes for CASSPGLAGASDEQFF. Variable domain in full (rest from reference TRBV7-7 and TRBJ2-1): GAGVSQSPRYKVTKRGQDVTLRCDPISSHATLYWYQQALGQGPEFLTYFNYEAQPDKSGLPSDRFSAERPEGSISTLTIQRTEQRDSAMYRCASSPGLAGASDEQFFGPGTRLTVL.